Shown below are 17 T cell receptor beta chains from a single sample sequenced in a study of T-cell reconstitution after alpha-beta-depleted transplantation in children. Unique molecular identifiers were incorporated when the TCRbeta library was constructed. One entry per CDR3 protein results from TCRdb running MiXCR on the PCR reads. This sample has approximately 300,000 distinct CDR3 sequences; around a tenth occur once, and the top ten carry 20% to 25%. Sequenced here: peripheral blood, sampled 180 days after TCRalphabeta/CD19-depleted stem cell transplant. These receptors all come from a male patient aged 2 to 10 who had a stem cell transplant for chronic granulomatous disease, so the T cells may come from the graft donor.

As regards this clonotype: It may be a read error: a sequence one base away is much more abundant. V usage is TRBV20-1 and J usage is TRBJ2-5, with 7 positions matching TRBD1. This CDR3 contains 13 residues. Germline lookup yields CDR1 DFQATT and CDR2 SNEGSKA (reference sequence). CDR3 loop: CSGTGALGETQHF. DNA of the CDR3: TGCAGCGGTACAGGGGCGCTGGGAGAGACCCAGCACTTC.

This clonotype was seen ten or more times. V is TRBV29-1 and J is TRBJ2-7, with D uncertain. V lost 4 bases and J lost 6, with 10 bases in between. In germline, CDR1 is SQVTM, CDR2 ANQGSEA. This CDR3 is 11 amino acids long. The CDR3 region has the DNA TGCAGCGTTGTTTTTGGAACCGAGCAGTACTTC. It translates to CSVVFGTEQYF.

This clonotype was picked up many times. This chain connects TRBV10-3 to TRBJ1-1, with D possibly being TRBD1 (5 bases). CDR1 is ENHRY and CDR2 is SYGVKD in the germline V gene. The ends were cut back, 4 bases at V and 8 bases at J, with 8 bases in the middle. This CDR3 has 11 amino acids. The CDR3 DNA is TGTGCCATCAGTGCCAACAGGGAAGCTTTCTTT. It yields the protein CAISANREAFF.

This clonotype was detected ten times or more. The rearrangement links TRBV18 to TRBJ2-5; D ambiguous. Trimming took off 3 bases at V and 2 bases at J, with 7 bases between the two ends. Germline V CDR1 and CDR2: KGHSH, LQKENI. The CDR3 is 13 amino acids. In nucleotides, the CDR3 is TGTGCCAGCTCACCCCAGGCTCAAGAGACCCAGTACTTC. This encodes CASSPQAQETQYF.

This clonotype has a count of ten or more. The chain combines TRBV12-3 or TRBV12-4 with TRBJ1-2; unclear D gene. The CDR3 spans 12 residues. Trimming pared 8 bases from V and 4 bases from J, leaving 11 bases between. As DNA, the CDR3 is TGTGCCAGCCGGAGAGGTAGCTATGGCTACACCTTC. It yields the protein CASRRGSYGYTF.

The chain employs TRBV12-3 or TRBV12-4 and TRBJ1-2, with TRBD1 matching over 12 bases. The CDR3 has 18 amino acids. V was pared by 5 bases and J by 8 bases, with 18 bases of the junction left unmatched. The CDR3 region is CASSRTPPWDRGPHGYTF. As DNA, the CDR3 is TGTGCCAGCAGTCGAACTCCGCCGTGGGACAGGGGGCCCCACGGCTACACCTTC.

At least ten counts were recorded for this clonotype. The DNA of the CDR3 is TGTGCCAGCAGTGATGGGCTAGCGCACTCCTACGAGCAGTACTTC. Protein: CASSDGLAHSYEQYF. The gene calls are TRBV6-1 and TRBJ2-7, with D possibly TRBD2 on 6 matching bases. V was pared by 3 bases and J by 0 bases, with 12 bases between. CDR1 is MNHNS, CDR2 SASEGT, per germline. CDR3 length equals 15 residues.

This clonotype was observed at least ten times. This chain links TRBV12-3 or TRBV12-4 with TRBJ2-7, with TRBD2 matching 7 bases. The CDR3 length is 14 residues. V shed 1 base, J shed 5 bases, and the junction held 5 bases outside the gene matches. The CDR3 DNA reads TGTGCCAGCAGTTTAGGGACTAGTCTTCACGAGCAGTACTTC. As protein: CASSLGTSLHEQYF.

This clonotype was found many times. The rearrangement uses TRBV20-1 and TRBJ2-7; 7 bases are shared with TRBD2. The germline CDR1 and CDR2 sequences are DFQATT and SNEGSKA (reference sequence). There are 16 residues in the CDR3. After removal of 0 bases from V and 2 bases from J, the junction contained 10 bases not matched to a gene. The CDR3: CSARDHGGSSPYEQYF. In nucleotides, the CDR3 is TGCAGTGCTAGAGATCATGGCGGGAGCTCCCCCTACGAGCAGTACTTC.

This clonotype was found many times. The chain is built from TRBV20-1 and TRBJ1-2; no clear D. Trimming cost V 6 bases and J 4 bases, with 12 bases left between them. Germline CDR1 is DFQATT and CDR2 is SNEGSKA (reference sequence). The CDR3 is made up of 12 amino acids. DNA for the CDR3: TGCAGTGCCCCGGACCTTTTCTATGGCTACACCTTC. It encodes CSAPDLFYGYTF.

This clonotype was seen many times. V is TRBV20-1 and J is TRBJ2-6; D call uncertain. Trimming stripped 3 bases from V and 3 bases from J, with 9 bases between. CDR1 is DFQATT, CDR2 SNEGSKA, per germline (reference sequence). The length of the CDR3 is 14 residues. CDR3 region: CSASGGIGANVLTF. The CDR3, as DNA: TGCAGTGCTAGTGGTGGGATTGGGGCCAACGTCCTGACTTTC.

In regard to this clonotype: No conserved phenylalanine or tryptophan is present at the end of the CDR3, so a read error is the likely explanation. The chain links TRBV28 to TRBJ2-7; TRBD1 is a possible D gene (5 bases). The germline V gene encodes CDR1 MDHEN and CDR2 SYDVKM. Trimming left V 2 bases short and J 3 bases short, with 14 bases between. The CDR3 is 15 amino acids. The CDR3 DNA reads TGTGCCAGCAGTTTAGGTCAGGGTTATCACTACGAGCAGTACTCC. Translating it yields CASSLGQGYHYEQYS.

This clonotype occurred many times. The CDR3 loop is CASSSLDPEAFF. The CDR3 DNA follows: TGTGCCAGCAGTTCGCTGGATCCCGAAGCTTTCTTT. This chain links TRBV12-3 or TRBV12-4 with TRBJ1-1; no clear D gene. The V and J ends lost 4 bases and 8 bases respectively, with 11 bases between them. This CDR3 comprises 12 residues.

This chain joins TRBV18 and TRBJ1-1; TRBD1 aligns across 7 bases. J gave up 11 bases and V 5 bases, and 8 bases lay outside the gene matches. The CDR3 contains 12 residues. CDR1 KGHSH and CDR2 LQKENI come from the germline V gene. The CDR3 loop reads CASSVDRVSAFF. The CDR3 nucleotides are TGTGCCAGCTCAGTAGACAGGGTTAGCGCTTTCTTT.

This clonotype was seen at least ten times. The V and J genes are TRBV7-2 and TRBJ2-3, with 9 bases fitting TRBD2. This CDR3 has 15 residues. Germline V gene lookup returns CDR1 SGHTA and CDR2 FQGNSA. The V and J ends lost 3 bases and 1 base, in that order; junction bases with no gene match: 2. The CDR3 is CASSFSGGGTDTQYF. CDR3 DNA sequence: TGTGCCAGCAGCTTTAGCGGGGGCGGCACAGATACGCAGTATTTT.

The chain has TRBV23-1 and TRBJ1-5; no definite D call. TRBV23-1 is an open reading frame, and its role is uncertain. Trimming removed 10 bases at V and 3 bases at J, with 16 bases between. This CDR3 has 14 residues. CDR3: CATDPFIVNQPQHF. The CDR3 DNA reads as TGCGCCACCGACCCTTTCATTGTCAATCAGCCCCAGCATTTT.

Remarks on this clonotype: A clone one base away is much larger, so this may be a read error. This chain connects TRBV11-3 to TRBJ2-1, with D unclear. CDR1 and CDR2 from the germline V gene are SGHNT and YENEEA. This CDR3 comprises 14 residues. The CDR3 is CASSLGTGYNKQFF. The CDR3 region has the DNA TGTGCCAGCAGCTTAGGTACGGGTTACAATAAGCAGTTCTTC.